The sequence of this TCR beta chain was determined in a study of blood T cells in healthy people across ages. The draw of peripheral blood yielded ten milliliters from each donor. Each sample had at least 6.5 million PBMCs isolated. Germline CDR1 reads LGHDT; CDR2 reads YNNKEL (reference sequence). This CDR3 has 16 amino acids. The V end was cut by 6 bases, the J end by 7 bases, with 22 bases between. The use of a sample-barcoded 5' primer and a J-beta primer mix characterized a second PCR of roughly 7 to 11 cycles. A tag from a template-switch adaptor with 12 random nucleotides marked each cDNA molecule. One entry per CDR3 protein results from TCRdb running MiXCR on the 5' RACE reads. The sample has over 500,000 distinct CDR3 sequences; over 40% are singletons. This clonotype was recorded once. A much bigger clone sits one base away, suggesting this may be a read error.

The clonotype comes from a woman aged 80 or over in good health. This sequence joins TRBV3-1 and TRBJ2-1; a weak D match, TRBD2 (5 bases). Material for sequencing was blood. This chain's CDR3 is CASRRETKWMGNEQFF. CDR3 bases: TGTGCCAGCAGACGTGAGACTAAATGGATGGGGAATGAGCAGTTCTTC.